Presented here are 23 T cell receptor beta chains from one specimen sequenced in a study of tumor-infiltrating lymphocytes in primary liver carcinoma. Total RNA (approximately 450 ng) served as template for TCR beta cDNA synthesis primed by a constant-region primer. Generation of the TCR beta libraries relied on three nested multiplex PCR rounds using slightly modified ARM-PCR. Researchers ran the first two PCR rounds for 9 to 10 cycles each with TRBV1-TRBV30 forward primers and a C-beta reverse primer. One entry per CDR3 protein, called by TCRdb with MiXCR from the multiplex PCR reads. The table shows 100,000 to 150,000 distinct CDR3 sequences, with around 64% occurring only once. RNA and DNA were co-extracted from about 20-30 mg of unsorted bulk tissue. The material sequenced was liver tumor tissue from sampling region 3. Subset here: tumor region T3, left-lateral pole. The origin of the receptors is a woman in her sixties with primary liver carcinoma and hepatitis B virus infection.

In regard to this clonotype: At one end the junction does not follow the germline gene, possibly because of a read error. The rearrangement joins TRBV10-3 to TRBJ2-6, with a weak D call TRBD1 (6 bases). This CDR3 is 17 amino acids long. Per germline, CDR1 ENHRY and CDR2 SYGVKD. The CDR3 loop is CAIRRTVAITGANVPTF. The CDR3 bases are TGTGCCATCAGGAGGACAGTGGCCATCACTGGGGCCAACGTCCCGACTTTT.

With respect to this clonotype: The junction differs from germline at one of its ends, possibly a read error. V gene TRBV11-2 combines with J gene TRBJ2-6; perhaps TRBD1 as D (5 bases). This CDR3 region has 14 residues. Looked up from germline, CDR1 is SGHAT and CDR2 is FQNNGV. CDR3 nucleotides: TGTGCCAGTAGGATGGCCTCTGGGGCCAACGGCCTGACTTTC. Encoded protein: CASRMASGANGLTF.

This clonotype was counted a few times. A much larger clone sits a single nucleotide away, making a read error possible. This rearrangement joins TRBV4-1 to TRBJ2-3; D unresolved. Trimming took off 0 bases at V and 0 bases at J, with 7 bases between the two ends. The CDR3 sequence is 15 residues long. The germline V gene has CDR1 MGHRA and CDR2 YSYEKL. The CDR3 reads CASSQDKWSTDTQYF. DNA of the CDR3: TGCGCCAGCAGCCAAGATAAGTGGAGCACAGATACGCAGTATTTT.

Comment on this clonotype: One end of the junction is discordant with germline, which a read error may explain. The chain joins TRBV24-1 to TRBJ1-5; 12 bases are shared with TRBD1. The CDR3 runs to 16 residues. Germline CDR1 reads KGHDR; CDR2 reads SFDVKD. CDR3 sequence (DNA): TGTGCCACCAGTGATCCCGGGACAGGGGGCAATCAGCCCCGGCATTTT. Amino acids: CATSDPGTGGNQPRHF.

The count of this clonotype is one. The chain uses TRBV5-1 and TRBJ2-1; 8 bases map to TRBD1. V was pared by 1 base and J by 8 bases, with 8 bases of the junction left unmatched. The CDR3 runs 15 residues. Germline CDR1 SGHRS, CDR2 YFSETQ. This chain's CDR3 is CASSLWTGSIDEQFF. In DNA, the CDR3 is TGCGCCAGCAGCTTGTGGACAGGGAGTATCGATGAGCAGTTCTTC.

Of note for this clonotype: This may stem from a read error, because a much larger clone lies one nucleotide away. The chain employs TRBV7-8 and TRBJ2-1, with a weak D call TRBD2 (6 bases). This CDR3 region has 16 residues. Per the germline V gene, CDR1 is SGHVS and CDR2 is FQNEAQ. Here the CDR3 DNA reads TGTGCCGGCAGCTCCCCTCCCGGGACTGCCGTTTCCGGGCAGTTCTTC. It translates to CAGSSPPGTAVSGQFF.

This clonotype was seen a single time. This CDR3 fails to terminate in the conserved phenylalanine or tryptophan, so it likely reflects a read error. The CDR3 nucleotides read TGCAGCGCCTGGGGCGGGAGAAACACCGGGGAGCTGTTTTCC. Residues: CSAWGGRNTGELFS. The V call is TRBV29-1, the J call TRBJ2-2; TRBD2 matches at 7 bases. The CDR3 spans 14 residues. V lost 7 bases, J lost 2 bases, and 7 bases stayed unmatched. Per the germline V gene, CDR1 is SQVTM and CDR2 is ANQGSEA.

The V gene is TRBV5-5, the J gene TRBJ2-7, with 9 bases that match TRBD1. The CDR3 is made up of 15 amino acids. Germline values: CDR1 SGHKS, CDR2 YYEKEE (reference sequence). V shed 4 bases and J 4 bases; nucleotides not matched to a gene: 9. CDR3 loop: CASSPSGTGRYEQYF. CDR3 bases: TGTGCCAGCAGCCCCTCCGGGACAGGGCGATACGAGCAGTACTTC.

V usage is TRBV6-1 and J usage is TRBJ1-1, with a weak D call TRBD1 (6 bases). CDR1 and CDR2 from the germline V gene are MNHNS and SASEGT. V was shortened by 10 bases and J by 1 base, with 19 bases between the two germline ends. The CDR3 has 15 residues. This chain's CDR3 is CAISAYRVGNTEAFF. The CDR3 DNA reads as TGTGCCATCAGCGCTTACAGGGTCGGGAACACTGAAGCTTTCTTT.

This clonotype was seen only a few times. The chain is built from TRBV28 and TRBJ1-5; TRBD1 matches 7 bases. The CDR3 is 16 residues long. The V gene's germline CDR1 is MDHEN and CDR2 SYDVKM. V gave up 6 bases and J gave up 6 bases; unmatched junction bases: 14. The CDR3 DNA reads TGTGCCAGCAGGCGCCGTGACAGGGTCGTGGGTCAGCCCCAGCATTTT. Translating gives CASRRRDRVVGQPQHF.

In this sample, this clonotype is medium-sized. The genes are TRBV5-5 and TRBJ1-1, with D unresolved. CDR3 length: 15 residues. The germline CDR1 and CDR2 sequences are SGHKS and YYEKEE (reference sequence). Trimming removed 5 bases from V and 1 base from J, with 15 bases in between. The CDR3 is CASRREDYTNTEAFF. DNA for the CDR3: TGTGCCAGCAGACGCGAGGACTACACGAACACTGAAGCTTTCTTT.

A remark on this clonotype: Since no conserved phenylalanine or tryptophan closes the CDR3, a read error is the likely cause. The chain carries TRBV12-3 or TRBV12-4 and TRBJ1-1; a possible D gene is TRBD1 (5 bases). CDR3 length equals 13 residues. V was shortened by 7 bases and J by 1 base, with 10 bases between the two germline ends. The CDR3 spells CASTTTENTEAFL. CDR3 DNA sequence: TGTGCCAGCACCACGACAGAGAACACTGAAGCTTTCCTT.

The chain employs TRBV11-2 and TRBJ2-1; 9 bases line up with TRBD2. The ends lost 4 bases at V and 9 bases at J; junction bases unmatched: 7. Germline assignment: CDR1 SGHAT and CDR2 FQNNGV. CDR3 length equals 14 residues. This CDR3 is CASSSAGGPLEQFF. The DNA for the CDR3 is TGTGCCAGCAGCTCGGCGGGGGGGCCGCTTGAGCAGTTCTTC.

The chain joins TRBV11-2 to TRBJ2-7, with 8 bases that match TRBD2. CDR1 and CDR2 from the germline V gene are SGHAT and FQNNGV. This CDR3 has 20 residues. The CDR3 loop reads CSSSLIWDITLAGLGREQYF. The CDR3 nucleotides are TGTAGCAGCAGCTTAATTTGGGACATAACCCTAGCGGGCCTAGGACGCGAGCAGTACTTC. Full variable domain (outside the CDR3, taken from reference TRBV11-2 and TRBJ2-7): EAGVAQSPRYKIIEKRQSVAFWCNPISGHATLYWYQQILGQGPKLLIQFQNNGVVDDSQLPKDRFSAERLKGVDSTLKIQPAKLEDSAVYLCSSSLIWDITLAGLGREQYFGPGTRLTVT.

This clonotype turned up a few times. A much larger clone lies a single base off, so this may be a read error. This chain links TRBV6-5 with TRBJ1-1, with D possibly matching TRBD1 (5 bases). From germline, CDR1 is MNHEY and CDR2 SVGAGI. The CDR3 length is 14 residues. Trimming pared 7 bases from V and 0 bases from J, leaving 12 bases between. In nucleotides, the CDR3 is TGTGCCAGCAAATCAAGGGACCTGAACACTGAAGCTTTCTTT. It is translated as CASKSRDLNTEAFF.

In its sample, this clonotype was seen once. The junction does not match germline at one end; this may be a read error. The chain uses TRBV11-2 and TRBJ2-3, with a possible D match to TRBD2 (5 bases). This CDR3 region has 15 residues. Germline V lookup: CDR1 SGHAT, CDR2 FQNNGV. The chain's CDR3 is CASSSDQGSTDTQYF. DNA for the CDR3: TGTGCCAGCAGCTCAGATCAAGGGAGCACTGATACGCAGTATTTT.

A remark on this clonotype: One junction end does not reproduce the germline sequence, and a read error may be involved. The J gene is TRBJ2-1, the V gene TRBV7-8; 14 nucleotides align to TRBD2. In germline, CDR1 is SGHVS, CDR2 FQNEAQ. The CDR3 has 16 residues. The CDR3 sequence: CASGLAGTSGSNEQFF. CDR3 DNA sequence: TGTGCCAGCGGCTTAGCTGGGACTAGCGGGAGTAATGAGCAGTTCTTC.

As concerns this clonotype: The junction departs from the called germline gene at one end, perhaps through a read error. V gene TRBV7-9 combines with J gene TRBJ2-1, with a weak D call TRBD2 (7 bases). From germline, CDR1 is SEHNR and CDR2 FQNEAQ (reference sequence). The CDR3 sequence is 20 residues long. CDR3 region: CASSLDTPRAGATQWNEQLF. CDR3 bases: TGTGCCAGCAGCTTAGATACTCCTCGTGCGGGGGCTACCCAGTGGAATGAGCAGCTCTTC.

To note about this clonotype: A much larger clone sits a single nucleotide away, making a read error possible. The gene calls are TRBV28 and TRBJ1-2; no clear D. CDR3 length: 13 residues. Germline V gives CDR1 MDHEN, CDR2 SYDVKM. CDR3 in DNA: TGTGCCAGAAGTTCGGGATCAGACTATGGCTACACCTTC. Protein product: CARSSGSDYGYTF.

For this clonotype: Because it lacks the conserved phenylalanine or tryptophan at the end, this CDR3 is likely a read error. The chain is built from TRBV6-1 and TRBJ2-1; D gene unclear. CDR3 length: 12 residues. V was shortened by 6 bases and J by 7 bases, with 10 bases between the two germline ends. The germline V gene has CDR1 MNHNS and CDR2 SASEGT. Written as DNA, the CDR3 is TGTGCCAGCAGGAACCGCAATAATGAGCAGTTCTTA. Its protein product is CASRNRNNEQFL.

On this clonotype itself: Given a much more abundant clone one base away, this may be a read error. The chain combines TRBV2 with TRBJ2-6; perhaps TRBD1 as D (5 bases). Germline CDR1 is SNHLY and CDR2 is FYNNEI. This CDR3 region has 15 residues. CDR3 nucleotide sequence: TGTGCCAGCAGTGTACGGAGCTCTGGGGCCAACGCCCTGACTTTC. This sequence encodes CASSVRSSGANALTF.

Regarding this clonotype: Sequence at one end of the junction differs from germline and may be a read error. V gene TRBV10-2 combines with J gene TRBJ2-7, with D tentatively TRBD2 (6 bases). The CDR3 length is 13 residues. Per germline, CDR1 WSHSY and CDR2 SAAADI. In DNA, the CDR3 is TGCACCAGCAGTGAGACTGCCGGTCGGGAGCAGTACTTT. Translated: CTSSETAGREQYF.

The chain couples TRBV2 to TRBJ1-4; D is undetermined. Germline loops: CDR1 SNHLY, CDR2 FYNNEI. The CDR3 loop spans 13 amino acids. Between the trimmed V and J ends, which lost 5 bases and 8 bases, there was a span of 12 bases. The CDR3 spells CASSLRAQEKLFF. The DNA for the CDR3 is TGTGCCAGCAGTCTAAGGGCTCAAGAAAAACTGTTTTTT.